The rows below give T cell receptor beta chains drawn from one sample of a study of blood T cells in healthy people across ages. TCRdb re-derived calls from the 5' RACE reads in MiXCR, one entry per CDR3 protein. In the table there are some 850,000 distinct CDR3 sequences, approximately 24% of which are singletons. Separately, the same data were catalogued under a study of T cells of mothers and their children.

Source material: blood. These receptors originate from a boy aged 5-17 years in good health. Each CDR3 is given with its conserved first and last residue. A D gene is named only where the DNA matches it firmly. Where a row states a size, it is once, few, many or the class of an expanded clone; other rows omit it.

V,J,D,size,DNA,CDR3
TRBV7-8,TRBJ2-5,TRBD1,.,TGTGCCAGCAGCCTTGGGACAGGGCCCTTCCAAGAGACCCAGTACTTC,CASSLGTGPFQETQYF
TRBV25-1,TRBJ1-1,.,.,TGTGCCAGCAGTGATGGGATTATGAACACTGAAGCTTTCTTT,CASSDGIMNTEAFF
TRBV7-9,TRBJ1-4,TRBD1,.,TGTGCCAGCAGCCCGGGACAGCAAATCGAAAAACTGTTTTTT,CASSPGQQIEKLFF
TRBV7-9,TRBJ1-4,.,.,TGTGCCAGCAGTTTTCCGCCCGGGACACCGAATGAAAAACTGTTTTTT,CASSFPPGTPNEKLFF
TRBV5-1,TRBJ2-5,TRBD2,many,TGCGCCAGCAGCTTTGGGACTAGCGGGGGAAAGCAAGAGACCCAGTACTTC,CASSFGTSGGKQETQYF
TRBV6-5,TRBJ2-2,TRBD2,few,TGTGCCAGCCGGCTCGGGGGGGCGAACACCGGGGAGCTGTTTTTT,CASRLGGANTGELFF
TRBV11-2,TRBJ2-2,.,.,TGTGCCAGCAGTAAGGGCACCGGGGAGCTGTTTTTT,CASSKGTGELFF
TRBV6-1,TRBJ1-5,TRBD1,few,TGTGCCAGCAGGACGGACAGGACCGGGCCCCAGCATTTT,CASRTDRTGPQHF
TRBV5-5,TRBJ1-6,.,.,TGTGCCAGCAGCTTGGCTCTGTCAGGCTCACCCCTCCACTTT,CASSLALSGSPLHF
TRBV2,TRBJ1-1,.,few,TGTGCCAGCAGTCTCACGGGGGGCAGGGGAAACACTGAAGCTTTCTTT,CASSLTGGRGNTEAFF
TRBV7-6,TRBJ2-7,.,.,TGTGCCAGCAGCTTACGGGCAGGGAGTCAGTACGAGCAGTACTTC,CASSLRAGSQYEQYF